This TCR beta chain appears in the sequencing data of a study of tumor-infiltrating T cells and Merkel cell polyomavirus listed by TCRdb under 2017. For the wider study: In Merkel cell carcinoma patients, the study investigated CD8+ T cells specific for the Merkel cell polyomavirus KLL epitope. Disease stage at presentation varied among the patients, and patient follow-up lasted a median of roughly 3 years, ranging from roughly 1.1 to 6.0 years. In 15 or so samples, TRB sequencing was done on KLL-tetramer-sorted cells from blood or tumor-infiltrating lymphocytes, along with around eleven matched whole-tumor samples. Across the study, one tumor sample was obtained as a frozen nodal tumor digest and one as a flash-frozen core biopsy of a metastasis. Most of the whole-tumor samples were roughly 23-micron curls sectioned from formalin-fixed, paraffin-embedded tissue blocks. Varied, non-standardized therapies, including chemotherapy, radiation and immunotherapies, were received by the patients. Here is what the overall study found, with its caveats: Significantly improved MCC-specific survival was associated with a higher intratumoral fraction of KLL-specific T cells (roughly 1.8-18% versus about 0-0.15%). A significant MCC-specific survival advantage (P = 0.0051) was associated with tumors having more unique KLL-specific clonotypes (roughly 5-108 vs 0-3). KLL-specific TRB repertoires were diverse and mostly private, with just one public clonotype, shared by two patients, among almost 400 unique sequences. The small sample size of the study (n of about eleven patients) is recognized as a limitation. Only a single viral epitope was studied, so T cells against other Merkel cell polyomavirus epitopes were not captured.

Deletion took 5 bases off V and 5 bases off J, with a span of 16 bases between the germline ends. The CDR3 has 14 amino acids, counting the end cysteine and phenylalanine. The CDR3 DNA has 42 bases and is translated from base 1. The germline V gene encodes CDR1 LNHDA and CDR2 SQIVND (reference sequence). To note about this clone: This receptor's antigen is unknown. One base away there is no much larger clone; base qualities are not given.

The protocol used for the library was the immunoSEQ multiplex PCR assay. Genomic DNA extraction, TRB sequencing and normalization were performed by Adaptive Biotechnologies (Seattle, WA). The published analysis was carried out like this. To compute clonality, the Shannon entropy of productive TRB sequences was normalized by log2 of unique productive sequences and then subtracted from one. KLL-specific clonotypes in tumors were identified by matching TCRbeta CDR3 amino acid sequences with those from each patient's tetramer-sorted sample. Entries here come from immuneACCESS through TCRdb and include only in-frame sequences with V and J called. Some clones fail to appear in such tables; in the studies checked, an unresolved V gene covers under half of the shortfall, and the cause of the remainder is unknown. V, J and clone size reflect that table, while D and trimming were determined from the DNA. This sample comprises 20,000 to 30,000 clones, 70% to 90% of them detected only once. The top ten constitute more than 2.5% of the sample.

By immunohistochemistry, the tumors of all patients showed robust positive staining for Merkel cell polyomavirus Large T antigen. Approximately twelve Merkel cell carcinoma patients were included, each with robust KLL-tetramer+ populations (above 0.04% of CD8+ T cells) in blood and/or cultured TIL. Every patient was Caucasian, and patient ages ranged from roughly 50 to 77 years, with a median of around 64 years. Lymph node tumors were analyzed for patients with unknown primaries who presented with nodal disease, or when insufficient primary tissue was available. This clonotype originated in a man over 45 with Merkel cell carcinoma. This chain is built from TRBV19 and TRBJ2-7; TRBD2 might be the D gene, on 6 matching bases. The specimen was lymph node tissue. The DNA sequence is TGTGCCAGTAGTGCCTCTGGAGGGTTCCACGAGCAGTACTTC. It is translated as CASSASGGFHEQYF.